Following are 13 T cell receptor beta chains from one sample sequenced in a study of naive and memory T cell subsets (dated by TCRdb to the late 2010s). Broad study findings and their caveats: A few larger clonotypes were present in naive repertoires, particularly the CD8 repertoires, and these clonotypes were possibly memory cells re-expressing CD45RA.

Receptors were amplified or captured by UMI-ligation and nested PCR. This sample was sequenced with an Illumina MiSeq. The beta constant-region primer was an equimolar mix of two oligonucleotides covering both TRBC1 and TRBC2. Four rounds of PCR, combining the SP2 primer with nested alpha and beta constant-region primers, were used to amplify the ligated cDNA. Clones were called with MiXCR by TCRdb after fastp trimmed the public reads at Q25, and only in-frame beta chains were retained. Duplicate CDR3 protein sequences are folded into a single record with the most common DNA and genes. This sample comprises tens of thousands of distinct CDR3 sequences, about 11% of them detected only once. The biggest ten clones account for more than 0.13% of the sample. For these TCRs, the target antigens are not known. The sample consisted of naive CD4+ T cells from blood. This specimen's cell subset or site label, interpreted: naive T cells, CD45RA high CD27+. The receptors here all came from a human donor in good health.

V and J are TRBV12-3 or TRBV12-4 and TRBJ2-2, with D perhaps given as TRBD1 or TRBD2 (5 bases each). The V gene lost 6 bases and the J gene lost 3 bases, with 14 bases spanning the gap. This CDR3 is 15 amino acids long. In DNA form, the CDR3 reads TGTGCCAGCAGGCTGGGGATGGGGGACACCGGGGAGCTGTTTTTT. This codes for CASRLGMGDTGELFF.

The V and J genes are TRBV2 and TRBJ2-3; maybe TRBD1 (6 bases). This CDR3 has 14 amino acids. V lost 4 bases and J lost 6, with 14 bases in between. Germline V CDR1 and CDR2: SNHLY, FYNNEI. CDR3 in amino acids: CASSVEGVSDTQYF. As DNA, the CDR3 is TGTGCCAGCAGTGTTGAGGGGGTATCTGATACGCAGTATTTT.

This clonotype was seen a handful of times. CDR3 coding DNA: TGCGCCAGCAGCCCCGAGGGACAGGGAAGCAATCAGCCCCAGCATTTT. Translated, it gives CASSPEGQGSNQPQHF. V gene TRBV5-1 combines with J gene TRBJ1-5, with 9 bases aligning to TRBD1. The trim removed 4 bases at V and 1 base at J, leaving 6 bases unmatched. The CDR3 runs to 16 residues. Per germline, CDR1 SGHRS and CDR2 YFSETQ.

This clonotype has ten or more counts. The chain is built from TRBV29-1 and TRBJ2-7; tentative D call: TRBD1 (6 bases). V dropped 7 bases and J dropped 3 bases, with 13 bases sitting between them. This CDR3 contains 12 residues. Looked up from germline, CDR1 is SQVTM and CDR2 is ANQGSEA. The CDR3 here is CSGRDTHYEQYF. The CDR3 DNA follows: TGCAGCGGCCGGGACACCCACTACGAGCAGTACTTC.

In this sample, this clonotype turned up a few times. The chain links TRBV4-3 to TRBJ1-5, with a possible D match to TRBD1 (5 bases). From germline, CDR1 is LGHNA and CDR2 YSLEER. Trimming removed 0 bases at V and 8 bases at J, with 11 bases between. The CDR3 totals 14 residues. As DNA, the CDR3 is TGCGCCAGCAGCCAAGAAGTAGGGGTAAAGCCCCAGCATTTT. Translation gives CASSQEVGVKPQHF.

This clonotype was detected many times. CDR3 sequence: CAISGWDSYPEYF. The CDR3 coding sequence is TGTGCCATCAGTGGTTGGGACAGCTATCCCGAGTACTTC. The chain links TRBV10-3 to TRBJ2-7, with 7 bases matching TRBD1. With 4 bases clipped from V and 11 bases from J, the junction kept 11 bases outside the gene matches. The CDR3 contains 13 residues. The V gene's germline CDR1 is ENHRY and CDR2 SYGVKD.

This clonotype was seen only a few times. This chain connects TRBV7-9 to TRBJ1-1, with a weak D call TRBD1 (6 bases). V lost 0 bases and J lost 7, with 12 bases in between. The CDR3 sequence is 14 residues long. Germline-derived CDR1 and CDR2 are SEHNR and FQNEAQ (reference sequence). CDR3 in DNA: TGTGCCAGCAGCTTAGCGGGGGCAAATGATGAAGCTTTCTTT. It specifies CASSLAGANDEAFF.

The V call is TRBV13, the J call TRBJ1-4; tentative D call: TRBD1 (5 bases). There are 19 residues in the CDR3. The V end lost 5 bases, the J end lost 0 bases, and 22 bases lay between the germline ends. The germline V gene has CDR1 PRHDT and CDR2 FYEKMQ (reference sequence). This chain's CDR3 is CASSRAGWDARATNEKLFF. Written as DNA, the CDR3 is TGTGCCAGCAGCAGGGCGGGTTGGGACGCAAGAGCAACTAATGAAAAACTGTTTTTT. The complete variable domain, with remaining parts taken from reference TRBV13 and TRBJ1-4, reads AAGVIQSPRHLIKEKRETATLKCYPIPRHDTVYWYQQGPGQDPQFLISFYEKMQSDKGSIPDRFSAQQFSDYHSELNMSSLELGDSALYFCASSRAGWDARATNEKLFFGSGTQLSVL.

This clonotype has only a few counts. The chain couples TRBV24-1 to TRBJ2-1; D is unclear. This CDR3 has 12 residues. Germline CDR1 KGHDR, CDR2 SFDVKD. V lost 9 bases and J lost 6, with 11 bases in between. The CDR3 DNA reads as TGTGCCACCGGGTCGGCGGTCAATGAGCAGTTCTTC. It encodes CATGSAVNEQFF.

There are many counts of this clonotype. J is TRBJ2-7 and V is TRBV12-3 or TRBV12-4; D may correspond to TRBD1 or TRBD2 (6 bases each). The CDR3 is 14 residues long. V was trimmed by 7 bases and J by 5 bases, leaving 18 bases between them. The CDR3 region is CASIFGGQEDEQYF. CDR3 DNA sequence: TGTGCCAGCATATTTGGGGGGCAGGAGGACGAGCAGTACTTC.

This chain connects TRBV12-3 or TRBV12-4 to TRBJ2-7; 8 bases map to TRBD1. Trimming took 6 bases from V and 9 from J; bases not matched to a gene: 10. The CDR3 extends over 13 amino acids. CDR3 region: CASRDSGTGPQYF. Here the CDR3 DNA reads TGTGCCAGCAGAGATTCAGGGACAGGCCCGCAGTACTTC.

About this clonotype: One end of the junction fails to match germline, which may point to a read error. Written as DNA, the CDR3 is TGTGCCAGCAGTCCGAGGACTAGCGGGAGAGTGCCCTCCAACAATGAGCAGTTCTTC. The encoded protein is CASSPRTSGRVPSNNEQFF. V usage is TRBV27 and J usage is TRBJ2-1; TRBD2 agrees at 13 bases. The germline CDR1 and CDR2 sequences are MNHEY and SMNVEV (reference sequence). The CDR3 runs 19 residues.

This chain uses TRBV7-8 with TRBJ1-1; D gene uncertain. Germline CDR1 reads SGHVS; CDR2 reads FQNEAQ. V was pared by 2 bases and J by 0 bases, with 7 bases between. The CDR3 is made up of 14 amino acids. CDR3 DNA sequence: TGTGCCAGCAGCTTACGACTTATGAACACTGAAGCTTTCTTT. As protein: CASSLRLMNTEAFF.